These 15 T cell receptor beta chains originate from one sample sequenced in a study of T-cell reconstitution after alpha-beta-depleted transplantation in children. The TCRbeta library incorporated unique molecular identifiers. From the PCR reads, TCRdb called clonotypes with MiXCR, one entry per CDR3 protein. This repertoire shows 170,000 or so distinct CDR3 sequences, about 6.8% found once; its top ten account for approximately 2.9%. The starting material was PBMCs from the stem cell graft donor, obtained from the stem cell graft. Every receptor here comes from a human donor who donated a stem cell graft to a child with Wiskott-Aldrich syndrome.

This clonotype has a count of ten or more. The chain uses TRBV20-1 and TRBJ2-7, with D tentatively TRBD2 (6 bases). Germline assignment: CDR1 DFQATT and CDR2 SNEGSKA (reference sequence). The CDR3 is 14 amino acids. V was cut by 4 bases and J by 0 bases, with 13 bases left in between. The CDR3 DNA reads as TGCAGTGCTACCCCGGAGGGATTCTCCTACGAGCAGTACTTC. As protein: CSATPEGFSYEQYF.

A word on this clonotype: This could be a read error, since a much larger clone is one nucleotide away. The chain has TRBV7-9 and TRBJ2-2; 9 bases align to TRBD2. The CDR3 runs to 16 residues. With V trimmed by 5 bases and J by 7 bases, 11 bases remained unmatched. Germline CDR1 is SEHNR and CDR2 is FQNEAQ (reference sequence). The DNA of the CDR3 is TGTGCCAGCAGCGAGCGGGGGGCCCTGGACAACGGGGAGCTGTTTTTT. Amino acid sequence: CASSERGALDNGELFF.

Turning to this clonotype: A single base separates this from a much larger clone, so it may be a read error. The chain is built from TRBV5-1 and TRBJ2-5; D may be TRBD2 (5 bases). The CDR3 extends over 12 amino acids. Germline V gene sequence: CDR1 SGHRS, CDR2 YFSETQ. The CDR3 spells CASSPERETKYF. The CDR3 DNA reads TGCGCCAGCAGCCCCGAAAGGGAGACCAAGTACTTC.

CDR3 protein: CASSPPTGGTDTQYF. As DNA, the CDR3 is TGTGCCAGCTCACCACCGACGGGGGGCACAGATACGCAGTATTTT. The gene calls are TRBV18 and TRBJ2-3; TRBD2 might be the D (6 bases). V was cut by 0 bases and J by 1 base, with 8 bases left in between. The length of the CDR3 is 15 residues. The germline CDR1 and CDR2 sequences are KGHSH and LQKENI. Full variable domain (rest looked up from reference TRBV18 and TRBJ2-3): NAGVMQNPRHLVRRRGQEARLRCSPMKGHSHVYWYRQLPEEGLKFMVYLQKENIIDESGMPKERFSAEFPKEGPSILRIQQVVRGDSAAYFCASSPPTGGTDTQYFGPGTRLTVL.

This clonotype has at least ten counts. The chain is built from TRBV20-1 and TRBJ2-4; perhaps TRBD1 as D (5 bases). The CDR3 covers 13 residues. CDR1 DFQATT and CDR2 SNEGSKA come from the germline V gene (reference sequence). Trimming pared 5 bases from V and 4 bases from J, leaving 12 bases between. The CDR3 DNA follows: TGCAGTGCTGTACCGACAGAAAAAAACATTCAGTACTTC. Protein sequence: CSAVPTEKNIQYF.

In this sample, this clonotype turned up many times. The V call is TRBV5-4, the J call TRBJ2-7; 15 nucleotides align to TRBD2. CDR1 and CDR2 from the germline V gene are SGHNT and YYREEE (reference sequence). V lost 1 base to trimming and J lost 3 bases; unmatched junction nucleotides: 8. There are 18 residues in the CDR3. The CDR3 protein is CASSLWGLAGGLGYEQYF. As DNA, the CDR3 is TGTGCCAGCAGCTTGTGGGGACTAGCGGGAGGTTTAGGCTACGAGCAGTACTTC.

This clonotype was detected many times. The chain uses TRBV10-3 and TRBJ1-6; maybe TRBD1 (6 bases). The germline V and J ends were trimmed by 6 bases and 7 bases, with 13 bases remaining between them. Germline V gives CDR1 ENHRY, CDR2 SYGVKD. The CDR3 extends over 14 amino acids. The CDR3 DNA is TGTGCCATCAGCCTCGGGAGGGGGAATTCACCCCTCCACTTT. It encodes CAISLGRGNSPLHF.

Only a few counts were recorded for this clonotype. The chain has TRBV6-2 or TRBV6-3 and TRBJ2-1; 9 bases are a match to TRBD1. Germline V CDR1 and CDR2: MNHEY, SVGEGT. V lost 7 bases and J lost 2; bases outside the gene matches: 6. CDR3 length equals 15 residues. The CDR3 spells CASKRQGEPYNEQFF. The CDR3 DNA sequence: TGTGCCAGCAAAAGACAGGGGGAACCCTACAATGAGCAGTTCTTC.

This clonotype has ten or more counts. The chain links TRBV7-7 to TRBJ2-1; TRBD1 matches at 9 bases. The CDR3 runs to 15 residues. Germline V gene data show CDR1 as SSHAT and CDR2 as FNYEAQ (reference sequence). V trimming: 5 bases; J trimming: 6 bases; junction bases outside the gene matches: 8. CDR3 sequence reads: CASSGGTGLANEQFF. The DNA of the CDR3 is TGTGCCAGCAGCGGAGGGACAGGGCTGGCCAATGAGCAGTTCTTC.

This clonotype appeared a few times. The CDR3 is CASTNSPPGQGVIGQPQHF. The CDR3 nucleotides are TGTGCCAGCACCAACTCCCCACCGGGACAGGGGGTTATAGGACAGCCCCAGCATTTT. The V and J genes are TRBV12-3 or TRBV12-4 and TRBJ1-5; TRBD1 matches at 11 bases. Trimming cost V 7 bases and J 7 bases; bases outside gene matches: 21. This CDR3 contains 19 residues.

This clonotype occurred many times. The V gene is TRBV12-3 or TRBV12-4, the J gene TRBJ1-1; D gene unclear. V lost 3 bases and J 4 bases, leaving 9 bases between the germline ends. The CDR3 is 13 residues long. CDR3 protein: CASSLMGVTEAFF. CDR3 DNA: TGTGCCAGCAGTTTGATGGGAGTCACTGAAGCTTTCTTT.

This clonotype appeared a few times. The V call is TRBV5-1, the J call TRBJ2-3; 8 positions match TRBD2. The CDR3 loop spans 14 amino acids. V gave up 4 bases and J gave up 1 base; unmatched junction bases: 2. The germline gives CDR1 SGHRS, CDR2 YFSETQ. CDR3 nucleotides: TGCGCCAGCAGCCAGACTAGCGGCACAGATACGCAGTATTTT. It encodes CASSQTSGTDTQYF. Combining the CDR3 with reference TRBV5-1 and TRBJ2-3 gives the whole variable domain KAGVTQTPRYLIKTRGQQVTLSCSPISGHRSVSWYQQTPGQGLQFLFEYFSETQRNKGNFPGRFSGRQFSNSRSEMNVSTLELGDSALYLCASSQTSGTDTQYFGPGTRLTVL.

This clonotype was seen many times. The chain links TRBV29-1 to TRBJ1-1; D gene unclear. Trimming stripped 3 bases from V and 1 base from J, with 9 bases between. Per germline, CDR1 SQVTM and CDR2 ANQGSEA. The CDR3 consists of 13 residues. The CDR3 coding sequence is TGCAGCGTTGACCCAGGCCAGAACACTGAAGCTTTCTTT. It translates to CSVDPGQNTEAFF.

In its sample, this clonotype was seen many times. V is TRBV6-1 and J is TRBJ2-7; D tentatively reads TRBD1 or TRBD2 (5 bases each). Germline loops: CDR1 MNHNS, CDR2 SASEGT. The V end was cut by 5 bases, the J end by 3 bases, with 17 bases between. CDR3 length: 15 amino acids. The CDR3 loop is CASSPTGRTFYEQYF. The DNA for the CDR3 is TGTGCCAGCAGTCCCACGGGACGGACATTCTACGAGCAGTACTTC.

This clonotype was seen ten or more times. The chain combines TRBV6-6 with TRBJ2-2, with D perhaps matching TRBD1 (5 bases). CDR1 and CDR2 (germline): MNHNY, SVGAGI (reference sequence). V gave up 4 bases and J gave up 7 bases, with 10 bases separating them. The CDR3 consists of 13 residues. CDR3 sequence: CASSFAQGGELFF. The CDR3 nucleotides are TGTGCCAGCAGTTTTGCGCAGGGCGGGGAGCTGTTTTTT.